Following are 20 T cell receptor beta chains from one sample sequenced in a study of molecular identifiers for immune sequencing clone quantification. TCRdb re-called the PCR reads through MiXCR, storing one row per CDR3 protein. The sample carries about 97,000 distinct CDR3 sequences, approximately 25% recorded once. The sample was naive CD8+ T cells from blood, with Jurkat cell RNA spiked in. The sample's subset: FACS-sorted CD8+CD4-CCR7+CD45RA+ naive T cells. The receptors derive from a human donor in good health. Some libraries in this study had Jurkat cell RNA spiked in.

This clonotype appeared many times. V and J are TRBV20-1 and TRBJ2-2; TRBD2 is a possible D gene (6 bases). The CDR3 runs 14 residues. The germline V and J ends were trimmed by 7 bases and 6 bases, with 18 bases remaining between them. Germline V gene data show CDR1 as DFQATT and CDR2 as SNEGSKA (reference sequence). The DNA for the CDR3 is TGCAGTGGGGAGGACCGGGGATCTTCCGGGGAGCTGTTTTTT. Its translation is CSGEDRGSSGELFF.

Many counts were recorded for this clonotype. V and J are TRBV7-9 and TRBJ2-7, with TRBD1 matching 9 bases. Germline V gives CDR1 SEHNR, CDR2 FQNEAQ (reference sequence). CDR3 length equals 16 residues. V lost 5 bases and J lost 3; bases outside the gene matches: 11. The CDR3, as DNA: TGTGCCAGCAGCGATCCTCCGGGACAGGGCGGCTACGAGCAGTACTTC. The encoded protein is CASSDPPGQGGYEQYF.

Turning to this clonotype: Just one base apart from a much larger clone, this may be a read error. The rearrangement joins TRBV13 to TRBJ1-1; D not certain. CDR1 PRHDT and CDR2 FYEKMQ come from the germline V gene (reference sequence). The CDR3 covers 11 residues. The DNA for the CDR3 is TGTGCCAGCAGCTTAGGCCCTGAAGCTCTCTTT. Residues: CASSLGPEALF.

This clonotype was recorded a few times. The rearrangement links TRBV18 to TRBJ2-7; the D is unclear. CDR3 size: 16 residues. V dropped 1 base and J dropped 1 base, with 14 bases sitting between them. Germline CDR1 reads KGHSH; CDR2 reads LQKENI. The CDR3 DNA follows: TGTGCCAGCTCACCACTTCAATCTCGAGATTCCTACGAGCAGTACTTC. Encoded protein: CASSPLQSRDSYEQYF.

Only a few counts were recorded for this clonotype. CDR3 loop: CSVAGTAYTGELFF. CDR3 DNA sequence: TGCAGCGTCGCCGGGACAGCGTACACCGGGGAGCTGTTTTTT. The chain employs TRBV29-1 and TRBJ2-2; 7 bases align to TRBD1. The CDR3 is 14 residues long. V lost 6 bases to trimming and J lost 3 bases; unmatched junction nucleotides: 7. Germline V CDR1 and CDR2: SQVTM, ANQGSEA.

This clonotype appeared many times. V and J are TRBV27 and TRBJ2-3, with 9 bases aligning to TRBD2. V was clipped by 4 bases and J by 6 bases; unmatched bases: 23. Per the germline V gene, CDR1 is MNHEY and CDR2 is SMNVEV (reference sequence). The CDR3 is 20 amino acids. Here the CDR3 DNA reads TGTGCCAGCAGTTCCCCTCGACAGGGAGAGGTGAGCGGGAGGACCGATACGCAGTATTTT. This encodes CASSSPRQGEVSGRTDTQYF.

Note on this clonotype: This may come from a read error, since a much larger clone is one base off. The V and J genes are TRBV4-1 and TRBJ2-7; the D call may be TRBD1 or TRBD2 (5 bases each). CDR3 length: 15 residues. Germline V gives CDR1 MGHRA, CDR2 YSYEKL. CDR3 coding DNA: TGCGCCAGCAGCCAAGGTCTGGGGGAGTCCTGCGAGCAGTACTTC. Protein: CASSQGLGESCEQYF.

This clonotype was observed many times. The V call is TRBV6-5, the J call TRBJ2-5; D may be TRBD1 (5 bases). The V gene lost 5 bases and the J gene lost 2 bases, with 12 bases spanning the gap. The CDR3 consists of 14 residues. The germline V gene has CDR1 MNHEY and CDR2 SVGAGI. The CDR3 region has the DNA TGTGCCAGCAGTGCCACAGGCCAACAAGAGACCCAGTACTTC. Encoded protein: CASSATGQQETQYF.

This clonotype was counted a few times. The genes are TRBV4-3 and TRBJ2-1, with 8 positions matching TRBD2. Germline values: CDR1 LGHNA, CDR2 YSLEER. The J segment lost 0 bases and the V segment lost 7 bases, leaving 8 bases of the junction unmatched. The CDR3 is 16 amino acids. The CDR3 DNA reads TGCGCCAGCAACCCGACTAGCGCTAGCTCCTACAATGAGCAGTTCTTC. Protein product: CASNPTSASSYNEQFF.

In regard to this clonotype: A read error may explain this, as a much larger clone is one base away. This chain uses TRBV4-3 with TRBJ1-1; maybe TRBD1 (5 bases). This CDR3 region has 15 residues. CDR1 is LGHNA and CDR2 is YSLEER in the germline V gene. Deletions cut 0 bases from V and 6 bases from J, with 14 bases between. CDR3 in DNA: TGCGCCAGCAGCCAAGACAGGGTTCGGGAACCTGAAGCTTTCTTT. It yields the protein CASSQDRVREPEAFF.

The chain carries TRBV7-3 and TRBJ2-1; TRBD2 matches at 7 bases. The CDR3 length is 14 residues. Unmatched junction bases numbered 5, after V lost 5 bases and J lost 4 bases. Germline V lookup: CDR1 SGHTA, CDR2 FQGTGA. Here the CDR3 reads CASSPTSLYNEQFF. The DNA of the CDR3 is TGTGCCAGCAGCCCGACTAGCCTATACAATGAGCAGTTCTTC.

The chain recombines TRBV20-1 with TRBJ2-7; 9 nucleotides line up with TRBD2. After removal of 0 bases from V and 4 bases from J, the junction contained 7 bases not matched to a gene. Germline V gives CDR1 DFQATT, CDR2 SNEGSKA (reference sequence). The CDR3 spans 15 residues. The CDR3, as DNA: TGCAGTGCTAGAGATATTAGCGGGAGTTTTTACGAGCAGTACTTC. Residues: CSARDISGSFYEQYF.

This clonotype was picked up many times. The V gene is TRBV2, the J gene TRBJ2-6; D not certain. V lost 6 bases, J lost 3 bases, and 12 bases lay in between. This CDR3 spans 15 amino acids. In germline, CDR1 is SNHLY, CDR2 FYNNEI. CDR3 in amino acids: CASRQEAFGANVLTF. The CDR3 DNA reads TGTGCCAGCAGGCAAGAGGCATTTGGGGCCAACGTCCTGACTTTC. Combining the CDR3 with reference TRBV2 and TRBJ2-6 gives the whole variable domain EPEVTQTPSHQVTQMGQEVILRCVPISNHLYFYWYRQILGQKVEFLVSFYNNEISEKSEIFDDQFSVERPDGSNFTLKIRSTKLEDSAMYFCASRQEAFGANVLTFGAGSRLTVL.

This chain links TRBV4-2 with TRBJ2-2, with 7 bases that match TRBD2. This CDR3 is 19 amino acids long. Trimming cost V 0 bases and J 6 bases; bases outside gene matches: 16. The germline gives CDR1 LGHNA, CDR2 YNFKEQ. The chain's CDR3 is CASSQDGGSSFSTAGELFF. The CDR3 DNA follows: TGTGCCAGCAGCCAAGATGGCGGGAGTAGTTTTAGTACTGCCGGGGAGCTGTTTTTT.

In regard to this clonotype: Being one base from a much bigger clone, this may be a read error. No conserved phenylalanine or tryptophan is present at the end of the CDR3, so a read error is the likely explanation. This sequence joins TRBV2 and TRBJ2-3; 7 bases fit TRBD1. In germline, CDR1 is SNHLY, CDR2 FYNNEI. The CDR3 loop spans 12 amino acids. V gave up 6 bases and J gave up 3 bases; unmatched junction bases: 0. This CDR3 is CASRGQTDTQYS. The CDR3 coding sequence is TGTGCCAGCAGGGGACAGACAGATACGCAGTATTCT.

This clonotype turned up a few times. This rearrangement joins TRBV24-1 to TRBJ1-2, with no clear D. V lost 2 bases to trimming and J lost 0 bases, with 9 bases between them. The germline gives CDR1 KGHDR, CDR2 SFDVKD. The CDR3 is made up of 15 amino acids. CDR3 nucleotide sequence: TGTGCCACCAGTGATTCCTACGGACCTAACTATGGCTACACCTTC. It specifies CATSDSYGPNYGYTF.

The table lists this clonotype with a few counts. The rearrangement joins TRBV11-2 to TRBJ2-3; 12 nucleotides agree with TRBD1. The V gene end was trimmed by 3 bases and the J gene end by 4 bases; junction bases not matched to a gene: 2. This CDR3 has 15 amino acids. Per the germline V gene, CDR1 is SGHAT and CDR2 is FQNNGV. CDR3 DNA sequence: TGTGCCAGCAGCTTGGGACAGGGGGCATCAGATACGCAGTATTTT. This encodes CASSLGQGASDTQYF.

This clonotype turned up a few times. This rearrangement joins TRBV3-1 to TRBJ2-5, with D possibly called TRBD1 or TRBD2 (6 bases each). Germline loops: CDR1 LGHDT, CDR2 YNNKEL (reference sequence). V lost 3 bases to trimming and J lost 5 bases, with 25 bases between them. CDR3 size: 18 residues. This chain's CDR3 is CASSQIDHPKPGAETQYF. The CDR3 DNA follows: TGTGCCAGCAGCCAGATCGACCATCCCAAGCCGGGGGCGGAGACCCAGTACTTC.

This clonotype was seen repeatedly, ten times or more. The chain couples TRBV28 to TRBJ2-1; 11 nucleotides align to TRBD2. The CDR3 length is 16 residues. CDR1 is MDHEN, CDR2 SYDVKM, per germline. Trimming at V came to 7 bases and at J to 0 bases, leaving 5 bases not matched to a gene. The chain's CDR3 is CASTTGTSGSYNEQFF. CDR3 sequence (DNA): TGTGCCAGCACCACAGGGACTAGCGGCTCCTACAATGAGCAGTTCTTC.

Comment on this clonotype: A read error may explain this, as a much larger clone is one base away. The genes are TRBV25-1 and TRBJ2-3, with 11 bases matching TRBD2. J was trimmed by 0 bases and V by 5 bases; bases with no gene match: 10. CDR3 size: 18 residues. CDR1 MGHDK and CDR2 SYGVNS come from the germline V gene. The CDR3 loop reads CASSRSPGLAVSTDTQYF. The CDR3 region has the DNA TGTGCCAGCAGTAGGTCCCCGGGACTAGCGGTTAGCACAGATACGCAGTATTTT.